What follows are 15 T cell receptor beta chains derived from one specimen sequenced in a study of blood T cell repertoires in COVID-19. The assay was immunoSEQ multiplex PCR, and TCRdb's table has in-frame clones only and misses some. Here the sample spans roughly 260,000 clones, 83% being singletons. Sequenced: PBMCs or T cells enriched from blood (not recorded which). The receptors stem from a woman between 40 and 55 years old who had been exposed to COVID-19.

The chain recombines TRBV28 with TRBJ2-6; D is ambiguous. Trimming stripped 5 bases from V and 0 bases from J, with 5 bases between. CDR3 length: 14 amino acids. Germline V gene sequence: CDR1 MDHEN, CDR2 SYDVKM. This CDR3 reads CASSKPSGANVLTF. The CDR3 nucleotides are TGTGCCAGCAGTAAGCCCTCTGGGGCCAACGTCCTGACTTTC. The entire variable domain, with the rest obtained from reference TRBV28 and TRBJ2-6, is as follows: DVKVTQSSRYLVKRTGEKVFLECVQDMDHENMFWYRQDPGLGLRLIYFSYDVKMKEKGDIPEGYSVSREKKERFSLILESASTNQTSMYLCASSKPSGANVLTFGAGSRLTVL.

The chain joins TRBV28 to TRBJ2-7; 7 nucleotides agree with TRBD2. CDR1 and CDR2 from the germline V gene are MDHEN and SYDVKM. Germline trimming cut 6 bases from V and 3 bases from J; bases unmatched to any gene: 5. The CDR3 runs to 13 residues. CDR3 sequence (DNA): TGTGCCAGCAGGCTTTCTAGCGGCTACGAGCAGTACTTC. Translated, it gives CASRLSSGYEQYF.

The chain recombines TRBV18 with TRBJ1-6; D gene unclear. This CDR3 is 15 amino acids long. Trimming shortened V by 3 bases and J by 7 bases, and 13 bases separated the two germline ends. CDR1 and CDR2 (germline): KGHSH, LQKENI. DNA for the CDR3: TGTGCCAGCTCACCCGCCCGGGTCGGGAATTCACCCCTCCACTTT. Translated, it gives CASSPARVGNSPLHF.

The chain joins TRBV25-1 to TRBJ1-2; no reliable D call. Germline V gene data show CDR1 as MGHDK and CDR2 as SYGVNS. V was shortened by 5 bases and J by 2 bases, with 6 bases between the two germline ends. The CDR3 has 12 amino acids. The CDR3 is CASSYSNYGYTF. As DNA, the CDR3 is TGTGCCAGCAGTTACAGCAACTATGGCTACACCTTC.

CDR3 sequence reads: CATSIGVGYEQYF. DNA for the CDR3: TGTGCCACCAGTATAGGGGTCGGGTACGAGCAGTACTTC. The gene calls are TRBV15 and TRBJ2-7; perhaps TRBD1 as D (5 bases). CDR3 size: 13 residues. Germline CDR1 and CDR2: LNHNV and YYDKDF (reference sequence). Trimming cost V 6 bases and J 4 bases, with 13 bases left between them.

The V call is TRBV28, the J call TRBJ1-6; 7 positions agree with TRBD1. V lost 5 bases to trimming and J lost 4 bases; unmatched junction nucleotides: 8. There are 16 residues in the CDR3. In germline, CDR1 is MDHEN, CDR2 SYDVKM. CDR3 residues: CASSLRQGRYNSPLHF. CDR3 bases: TGTGCCAGCAGTCTAAGACAGGGAAGATATAATTCACCCCTCCACTTT. The full variable domain, rest sourced from reference TRBV28 and TRBJ1-6, is DVKVTQSSRYLVKRTGEKVFLECVQDMDHENMFWYRQDPGLGLRLIYFSYDVKMKEKGDIPEGYSVSREKKERFSLILESASTNQTSMYLCASSLRQGRYNSPLHFGNGTRLTVT.

The genes are TRBV18 and TRBJ1-4; D not certain. Germline V CDR1 and CDR2: KGHSH, LQKENI. Trimming took off 2 bases at V and 4 bases at J, with 8 bases between the two ends. This CDR3 contains 14 residues. CDR3 DNA: TGTGCCAGCTCACCAGCCCAGTTTAATGAAAAACTGTTTTTT. This gives the protein CASSPAQFNEKLFF.

This clone was seen just once. CDR3 sequence: CATSEEGSQTDTQYF. The CDR3 DNA reads TGTGCCACCAGTGAGGAGGGGTCCCAAACAGATACGCAGTATTTT. V is TRBV24-1 and J is TRBJ2-3; possible D gene TRBD2, 6 bases. The length of the CDR3 is 15 residues. Germline V gene lookup returns CDR1 KGHDR and CDR2 SFDVKD. Trimming pared 4 bases from V and 3 bases from J, leaving 13 bases between.

This clone occurred many times. The CDR3 protein is CASSQDKLEGGNYGYTF. The CDR3 DNA sequence: TGTGCCAGCAGCCAAGATAAGTTGGAGGGAGGAAACTATGGCTACACCTTC. This chain links TRBV4-2 with TRBJ1-2, with D unclear. The CDR3 consists of 17 residues. V was clipped by 0 bases and J by 2 bases, with 16 bases between them. The germline CDR1 and CDR2 sequences are LGHNA and YNFKEQ.

A single count supports this clone. This chain's CDR3 is CASSYSEGARGGYTF. Written as DNA, the CDR3 is TGTGCCAGCAGTTACTCGGAGGGGGCGAGGGGTGGCTACACCTTC. The gene calls are TRBV6-5 and TRBJ1-2; 7 bases line up with TRBD1. CDR3 length equals 15 residues. Per the germline V gene, CDR1 is MNHEY and CDR2 is SVGAGI. Trimming cost V 0 bases and J 7 bases; bases outside gene matches: 8.

This clone has a handful of counts. This chain connects TRBV19 to TRBJ1-2; D unresolved. The V and J ends lost 6 bases and 6 bases respectively, with 11 bases between them. This CDR3 has 12 amino acids. Germline assignment: CDR1 LNHDA and CDR2 SQIVND (reference sequence). CDR3 bases: TGTGCCAGTAGCTACACAGATCATGGCTACACCTTC. Translated: CASSYTDHGYTF.

The chain recombines TRBV19 with TRBJ2-1; D remains unclear. Germline CDR1 and CDR2: LNHDA and SQIVND (reference sequence). The CDR3 has 10 amino acids. V was pared by 4 bases and J by 9 bases, with 4 bases between. The CDR3 DNA reads TGTGCCAGTAGTAACGGTGAGCAGTTCTTC. Encoded protein: CASSNGEQFF.

The rearrangement joins TRBV6-2 or TRBV6-3 to TRBJ2-3; 10 nucleotides match TRBD1. Germline V gives CDR1 MNHEY, CDR2 SVGEGT. The CDR3 is 15 amino acids. Trimming took 4 bases from V and 4 from J; bases not matched to a gene: 5. CDR3 nucleotides: TGTGCCAGCAGTTGGGGGACAGGGGTAGCAGATACGCAGTATTTT. Translating it yields CASSWGTGVADTQYF.

This clone was seen only a few times. CDR3 nucleotides: TGTGCCAGCAGCCGTGCGGCACTTGGCACCGGGGAGCTGTTTTTT. It is translated as CASSRAALGTGELFF. The gene calls are TRBV7-9 and TRBJ2-2; D is unresolved. This CDR3 region has 15 residues. Trimming removed 5 bases at V and 4 bases at J, with 14 bases between. The germline V gene has CDR1 SEHNR and CDR2 FQNEAQ (reference sequence).

The V gene is TRBV28, the J gene TRBJ2-7, with 7 bases matching TRBD1. This CDR3 comprises 12 residues. The J segment lost 5 bases and the V segment lost 10 bases, leaving 8 bases of the junction unmatched. Germline CDR1 is MDHEN and CDR2 is SYDVKM. This CDR3 is CAIHRGRDEQYF. The CDR3 DNA reads as TGTGCCATTCACAGGGGCCGGGACGAGCAGTACTTC.